This T cell receptor beta chain was found in a study of spatial heterogeneity in lung cancer. In the study overall: Alpha-chain sequences were consistently detected less often than beta-chain sequences. Combinations of a unique TCR and a UMI were tallied in raw reads, and on average each appeared more than ten times. General observations from the study: At tumor resection, ubiquitous expanded TCRs were detected in blood more often than later.

On this clonotype itself: Its specificity is not known.

This CDR3 is 11 amino acids long. Germline V gene sequence: CDR1 KGHDR, CDR2 SFDVKD. The V gene lost 4 bases and the J gene lost 12 bases, with 9 bases spanning the gap. Each TCR cDNA molecule carried a unique molecular identifier. TCRdb re-derived calls from the 5' RACE reads in MiXCR, one entry per CDR3 protein. The sample lists roughly 60,000 distinct CDR3 sequences; 7% to 10% were seen once. Time point here: sample taken at primary tumor resection. Whole RNA was taken from tumor, nontumor lung or frozen PBMC; it was then sequenced unsorted. The sequenced sample was PBMCs, obtained at surgery. The rearrangement joins TRBV24-1 to TRBJ2-1, with D maybe TRBD2 (6 bases). The source is a female donor with early-stage non-small cell lung cancer. The CDR3, as DNA: TGTGCCACCAGTGAAGCCGGGAGGCAGTTCTTC. Amino acid sequence: CATSEAGRQFF.